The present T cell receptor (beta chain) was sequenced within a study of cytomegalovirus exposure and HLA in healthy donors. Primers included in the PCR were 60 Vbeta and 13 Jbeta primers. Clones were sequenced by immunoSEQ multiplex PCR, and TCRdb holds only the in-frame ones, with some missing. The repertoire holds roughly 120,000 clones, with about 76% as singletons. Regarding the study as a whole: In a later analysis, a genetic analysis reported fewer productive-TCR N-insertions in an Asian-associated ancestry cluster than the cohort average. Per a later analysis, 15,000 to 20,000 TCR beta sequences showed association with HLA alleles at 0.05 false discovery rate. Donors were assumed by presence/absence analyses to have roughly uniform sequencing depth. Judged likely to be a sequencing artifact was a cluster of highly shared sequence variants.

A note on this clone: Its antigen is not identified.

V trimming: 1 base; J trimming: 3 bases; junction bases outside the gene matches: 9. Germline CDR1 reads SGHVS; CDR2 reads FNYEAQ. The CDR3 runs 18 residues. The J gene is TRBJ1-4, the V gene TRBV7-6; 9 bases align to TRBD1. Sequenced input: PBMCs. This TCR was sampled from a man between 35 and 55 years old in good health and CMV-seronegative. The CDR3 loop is CASSLVGQGRGANEKLFF. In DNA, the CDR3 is TGTGCCAGCAGCTTAGTAGGACAGGGGAGAGGAGCTAATGAAAAACTGTTTTTT. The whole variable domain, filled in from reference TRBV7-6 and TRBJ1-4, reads GAGVSQSPRYKVTKRGQDVALRCDPISGHVSLYWYRQALGQGPEFLTYFNYEAQQDKSGLPNDRFSAERPEGSISTLTIQRTEQRDSAMYRCASSLVGQGRGANEKLFFGSGTQLSVL.